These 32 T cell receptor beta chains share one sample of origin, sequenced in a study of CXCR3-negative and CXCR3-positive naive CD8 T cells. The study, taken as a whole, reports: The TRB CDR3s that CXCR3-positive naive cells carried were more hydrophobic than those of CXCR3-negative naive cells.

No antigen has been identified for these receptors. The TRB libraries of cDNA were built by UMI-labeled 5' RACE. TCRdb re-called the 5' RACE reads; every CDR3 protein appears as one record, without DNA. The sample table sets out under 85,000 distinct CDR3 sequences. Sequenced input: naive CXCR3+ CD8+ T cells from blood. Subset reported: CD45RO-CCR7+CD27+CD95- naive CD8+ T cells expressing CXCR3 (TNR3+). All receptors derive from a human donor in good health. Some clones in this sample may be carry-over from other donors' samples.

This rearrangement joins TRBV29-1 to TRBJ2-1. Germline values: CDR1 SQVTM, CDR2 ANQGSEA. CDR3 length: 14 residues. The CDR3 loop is CSVASGAPYNEQFF.

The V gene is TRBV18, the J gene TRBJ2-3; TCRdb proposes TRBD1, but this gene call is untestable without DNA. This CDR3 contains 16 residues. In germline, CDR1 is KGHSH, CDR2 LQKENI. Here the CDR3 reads CASSSRQGGSTDTQYF.

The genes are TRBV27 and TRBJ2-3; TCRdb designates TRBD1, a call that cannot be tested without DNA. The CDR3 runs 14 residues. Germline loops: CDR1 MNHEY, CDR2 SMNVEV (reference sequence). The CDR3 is CASSLPGYGNTQYF.

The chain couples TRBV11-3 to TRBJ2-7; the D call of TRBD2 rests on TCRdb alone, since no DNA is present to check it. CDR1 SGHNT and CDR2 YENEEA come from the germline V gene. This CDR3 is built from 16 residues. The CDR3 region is CASSTDFPSSSYEQYF. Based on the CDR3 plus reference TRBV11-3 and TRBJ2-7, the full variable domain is EAGVVQSPRYKIIEKKQPVAFWCNPISGHNTLYWYLQNLGQGPELLIRYENEEAVDDSQLPKDRFSAERLKGVDSTLKIQPAELGDSAVYLCASSTDFPSSSYEQYFGPGTRLTVT.

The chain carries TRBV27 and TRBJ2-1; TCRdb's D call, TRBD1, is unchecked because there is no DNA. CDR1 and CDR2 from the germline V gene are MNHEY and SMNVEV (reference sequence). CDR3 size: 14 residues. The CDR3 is CASSLSDSAYEQFF.

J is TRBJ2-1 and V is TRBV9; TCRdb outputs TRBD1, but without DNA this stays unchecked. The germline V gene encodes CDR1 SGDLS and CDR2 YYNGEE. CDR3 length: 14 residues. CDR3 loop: CASSVAPGSGEQFF.

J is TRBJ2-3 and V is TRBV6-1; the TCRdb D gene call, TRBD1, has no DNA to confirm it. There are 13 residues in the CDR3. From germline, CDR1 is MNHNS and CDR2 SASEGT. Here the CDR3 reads CASRAPTTDTQYF.

CDR3 residues: CASSLRPRDRDIQYF. This chain connects TRBV27 to TRBJ2-4; the TRBD1 assignment by TCRdb is unverifiable without DNA. The length of the CDR3 is 15 residues. Germline CDR1 and CDR2: MNHEY and SMNVEV (reference sequence).

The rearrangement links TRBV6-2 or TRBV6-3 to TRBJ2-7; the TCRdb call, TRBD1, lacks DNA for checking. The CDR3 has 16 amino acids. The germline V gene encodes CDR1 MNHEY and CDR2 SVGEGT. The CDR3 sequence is CASSYGTGILSYEQYF.

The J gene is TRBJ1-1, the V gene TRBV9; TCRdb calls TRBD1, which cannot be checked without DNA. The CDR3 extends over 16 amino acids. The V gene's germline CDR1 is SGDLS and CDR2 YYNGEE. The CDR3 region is CASSASGGTANTEAFF.

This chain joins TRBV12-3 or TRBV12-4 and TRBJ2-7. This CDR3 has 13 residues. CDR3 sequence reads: CASSLNRYYEQYF.

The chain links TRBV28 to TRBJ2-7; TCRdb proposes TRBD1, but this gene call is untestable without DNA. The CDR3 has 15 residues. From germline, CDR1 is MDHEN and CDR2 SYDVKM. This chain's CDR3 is CASRAGTGGTYEQYF.

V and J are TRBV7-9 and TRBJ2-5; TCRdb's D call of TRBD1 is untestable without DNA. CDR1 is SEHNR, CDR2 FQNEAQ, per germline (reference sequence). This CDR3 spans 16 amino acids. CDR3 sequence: CASSNDRGSQQETQYF. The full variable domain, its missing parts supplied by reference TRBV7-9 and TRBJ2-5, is DTGVSQNPRHKITKRGQNVTFRCDPISEHNRLYWYRQTLGQGPEFLTYFQNEAQLEKSRLLSDRFSAERPKGSFSTLEIQRTEQGDSAMYLCASSNDRGSQQETQYFGPGTRLLVL.

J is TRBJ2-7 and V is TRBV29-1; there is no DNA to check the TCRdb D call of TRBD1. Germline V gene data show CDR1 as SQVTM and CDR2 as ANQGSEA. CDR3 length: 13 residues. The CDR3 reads CSALGQGTYEQYF.

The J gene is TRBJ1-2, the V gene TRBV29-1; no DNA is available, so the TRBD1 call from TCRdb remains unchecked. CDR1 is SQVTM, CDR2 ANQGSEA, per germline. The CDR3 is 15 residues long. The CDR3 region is CSVRGPGGARGGYTF.

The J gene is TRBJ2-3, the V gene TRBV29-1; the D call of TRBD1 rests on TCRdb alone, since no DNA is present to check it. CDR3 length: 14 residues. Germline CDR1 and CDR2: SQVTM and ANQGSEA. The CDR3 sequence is CSAEGLTSTDTQYF.

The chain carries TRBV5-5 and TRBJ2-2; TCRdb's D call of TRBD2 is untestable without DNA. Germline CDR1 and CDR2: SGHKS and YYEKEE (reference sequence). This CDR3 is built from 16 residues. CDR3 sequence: CASPRREGAGTGELFF.

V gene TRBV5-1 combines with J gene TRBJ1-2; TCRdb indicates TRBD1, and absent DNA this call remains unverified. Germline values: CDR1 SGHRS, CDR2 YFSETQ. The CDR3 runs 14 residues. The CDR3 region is CASSPGGQLYGYTF.

The CDR3: CACGLTASYEHYF. The V gene is TRBV30, the J gene TRBJ2-7; the D gene TCRdb calls, TRBD2, cannot be checked with no DNA. The germline V gene encodes CDR1 GTSNPN and CDR2 SVGIG (reference sequence). This CDR3 is built from 13 residues.

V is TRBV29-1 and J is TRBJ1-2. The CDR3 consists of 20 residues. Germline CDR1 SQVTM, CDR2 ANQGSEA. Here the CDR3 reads CSASSVGAVYALLSDYGYTF.

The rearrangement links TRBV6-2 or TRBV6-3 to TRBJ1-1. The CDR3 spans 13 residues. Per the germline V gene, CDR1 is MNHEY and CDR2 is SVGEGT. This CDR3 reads CASSYSESTEAFF.

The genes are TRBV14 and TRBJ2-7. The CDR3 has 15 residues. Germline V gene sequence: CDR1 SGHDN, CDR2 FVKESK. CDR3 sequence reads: CASSHGAGATYEQYF.

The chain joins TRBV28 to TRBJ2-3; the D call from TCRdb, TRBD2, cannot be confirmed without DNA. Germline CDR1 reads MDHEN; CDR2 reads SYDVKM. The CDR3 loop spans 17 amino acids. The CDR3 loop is CASSLYTSGGDRDTQYF. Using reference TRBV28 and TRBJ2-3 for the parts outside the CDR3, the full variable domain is DVKVTQSSRYLVKRTGEKVFLECVQDMDHENMFWYRQDPGLGLRLIYFSYDVKMKEKGDIPEGYSVSREKKERFSLILESASTNQTSMYLCASSLYTSGGDRDTQYFGPGTRLTVL.

The chain's CDR3 is CASSQGAMNTEAFF. The V call is TRBV14, the J call TRBJ1-1. There are 14 residues in the CDR3. Germline V gives CDR1 SGHDN, CDR2 FVKESK. Drawing the rest from reference TRBV14 and TRBJ1-1, the complete variable domain is EAGVTQFPSHSVIEKGQTVTLRCDPISGHDNLYWYRRVMGKEIKFLLHFVKESKQDESGMPNNRFLAERTGGTYSTLKVQPAELEDSGVYFCASSQGAMNTEAFFGQGTRLTVV.

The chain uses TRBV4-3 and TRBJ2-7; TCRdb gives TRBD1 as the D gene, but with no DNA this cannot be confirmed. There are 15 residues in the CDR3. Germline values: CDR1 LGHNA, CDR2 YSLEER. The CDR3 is CASSQDTGFGNEQYF.

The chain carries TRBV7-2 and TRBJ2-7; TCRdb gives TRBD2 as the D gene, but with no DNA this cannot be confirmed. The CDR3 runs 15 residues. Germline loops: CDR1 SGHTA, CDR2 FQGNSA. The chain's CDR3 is CASSSLPGLNYEQYF.

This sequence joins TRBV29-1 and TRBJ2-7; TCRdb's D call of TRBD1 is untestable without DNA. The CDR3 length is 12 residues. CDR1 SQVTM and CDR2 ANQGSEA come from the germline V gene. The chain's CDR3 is CSVLTGTYEQYF.

This chain's CDR3 is CASSPRRGIEQYF. The chain joins TRBV7-9 to TRBJ2-7; the TCRdb call, TRBD2, lacks DNA for checking. Per the germline V gene, CDR1 is SEHNR and CDR2 is FQNEAQ (reference sequence). The CDR3 is 13 residues long.

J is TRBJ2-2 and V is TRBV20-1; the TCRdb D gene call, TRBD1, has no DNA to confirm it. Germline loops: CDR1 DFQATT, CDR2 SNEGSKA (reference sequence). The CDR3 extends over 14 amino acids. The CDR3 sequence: CSASGQGYTGELFF.

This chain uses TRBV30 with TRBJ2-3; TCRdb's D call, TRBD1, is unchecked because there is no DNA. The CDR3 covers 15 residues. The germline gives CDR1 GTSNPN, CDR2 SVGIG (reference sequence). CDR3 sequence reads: CAWSLTGGGTDTQYF.

The CDR3 spells CSVVENTEAFF. V gene TRBV29-1 combines with J gene TRBJ1-1. This CDR3 is built from 11 residues. Germline CDR1 is SQVTM and CDR2 is ANQGSEA.

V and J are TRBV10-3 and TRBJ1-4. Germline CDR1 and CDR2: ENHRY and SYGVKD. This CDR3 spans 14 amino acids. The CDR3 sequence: CATRAPGGGEKLFF.